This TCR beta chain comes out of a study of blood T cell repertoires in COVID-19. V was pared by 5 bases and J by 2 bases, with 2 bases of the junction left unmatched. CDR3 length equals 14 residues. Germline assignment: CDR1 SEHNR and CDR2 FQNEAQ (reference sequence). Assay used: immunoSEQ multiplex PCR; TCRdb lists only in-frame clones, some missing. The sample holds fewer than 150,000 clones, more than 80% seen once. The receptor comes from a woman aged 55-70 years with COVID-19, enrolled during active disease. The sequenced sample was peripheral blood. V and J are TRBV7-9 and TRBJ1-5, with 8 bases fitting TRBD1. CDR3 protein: CASSQTGGNQPQHF. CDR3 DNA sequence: TGTGCCAGCAGCCAGACAGGGGGCAATCAGCCCCAGCATTTT.